The present T cell receptor (beta chain) was sequenced within a study of cytomegalovirus exposure and HLA in healthy donors. Across the study: In a later analysis, the 120 or so validation repertoires were reported to have used the same platform as the roughly 610 first-cohort repertoires.

The CDR3 runs to 15 residues. The V and J ends lost 8 bases and 1 base respectively, with 18 bases between them. Germline CDR1 MNHEY, CDR2 SMNVEV (reference sequence). Generated by immunoSEQ multiplex PCR, the TCRdb table keeps only in-frame clones and is missing some. Of 150,000 to 200,000 clones detected, 85% appear once; the ten largest clones hold about 15%. Sequenced input: PBMCs. The sequence was obtained from a man younger than 30 in good health and CMV-seropositive. The V gene is TRBV27, the J gene TRBJ2-7; D may be TRBD1 (5 bases). The CDR3 here is CASCPLGARSYEQYF. CDR3 in DNA: TGTGCCAGCTGCCCTCTAGGGGCTCGGTCCTACGAGCAGTACTTC.